The 13 T cell receptor beta chains presented below share a single source sample, sequenced in a study of blood T cell repertoires in COVID-19 (dated by TCRdb to 2019 to 2021). The library was produced with the immunoSEQ multiplex PCR assay. As stored in TCRdb, this immuneACCESS dataset retains in-frame rearrangements with V and J assigned. A fraction of the clones does not appear; measured against another copy, unresolved V genes explain less than half of the discrepancy, and the remainder lacks a known reason. For this sample there are around 150,000 clones; around 84% appear just once. The top ten constitute around 7.1% of the sample. The sequenced sample was PBMCs or T cells enriched from blood (not recorded which). Source of these receptors: a middle-aged man who had recovered from COVID-19.

This chain uses TRBV6-2 or TRBV6-3 with TRBJ2-2; 10 bases are shared with TRBD2. V dropped 5 bases and J dropped 5; count of bases not matched to a gene: 14. This CDR3 contains 18 residues. Germline CDR1 reads MNHEY; CDR2 reads SVGEGT. The CDR3 nucleotides are TGTGCCAGCAGTACCCACCCTCAGGGACTAGCGCGGACCGGGGAGCTGTTTTTT. Protein sequence: CASSTHPQGLARTGELFF.

This chain connects TRBV11-2 to TRBJ2-7; TRBD2 agrees at 10 bases. CDR3 length: 14 residues. CDR1 SGHAT and CDR2 FQNNGV come from the germline V gene. V trimming: 2 bases; J trimming: 6 bases; junction bases outside the gene matches: 4. The chain's CDR3 is CASSLTAGGSEQYF. The CDR3 DNA follows: TGTGCCAGCAGCTTAACAGCGGGGGGGTCCGAGCAGTACTTC.

V and J are TRBV5-1 and TRBJ1-4, with TRBD1 matching over 9 bases. This CDR3 spans 15 amino acids. Germline values: CDR1 SGHRS, CDR2 YFSETQ. The trim removed 0 bases at V and 4 bases at J, leaving 1 base unmatched. Written as DNA, the CDR3 is TGCGCCAGCAGCTTGGGGGACAGGGTTAATGAAAAACTGTTTTTT. This codes for CASSLGDRVNEKLFF.

J is TRBJ1-2 and V is TRBV6-1; 11 bases are a match to TRBD1. This CDR3 has 15 amino acids. Losses at the gene ends were 2 bases for V and 4 bases for J; bases not matched to a gene: 3. From germline, CDR1 is MNHNS and CDR2 SASEGT. CDR3 DNA sequence: TGTGCCAGCAGTGAAAGGACAGGGGGCGCCTATGGCTACACCTTC. Protein sequence: CASSERTGGAYGYTF.

This clone was observed a few times. The J gene is TRBJ1-4, the V gene TRBV11-2, with D tentatively TRBD1 (5 bases). Trimming removed 4 bases from V and 7 bases from J, with 16 bases in between. CDR1 is SGHAT and CDR2 is FQNNGV in the germline V gene. The CDR3 covers 15 residues. CDR3 residues: CASSSKYGGGEKLFF. The CDR3 nucleotides are TGTGCCAGCAGCTCTAAGTACGGGGGTGGTGAAAAACTGTTTTTT.

The table lists this clone with a count of one. This rearrangement joins TRBV5-1 to TRBJ2-6, with TRBD1 identical over 7 bases. The CDR3 runs to 17 residues. Germline CDR1 reads SGHRS; CDR2 reads YFSETQ. With 4 bases clipped from V and 1 base from J, the junction kept 8 bases outside the gene matches. DNA for the CDR3: TGCGCCAGCAGCAACCGGGACAGCTTATCTGGGGCCAACGTCCTGACTTTC. Its translation: CASSNRDSLSGANVLTF.

The rearrangement links TRBV6-5 to TRBJ2-1, with 11 bases identical to TRBD2. The CDR3 has 15 amino acids. V shed 8 bases, J shed 6 bases, and the junction held 9 bases outside the gene matches. Germline CDR1 and CDR2: MNHEY and SVGAGI. The CDR3 reads CASARVAGGRNEQFF. The CDR3 DNA sequence: TGTGCCAGCGCCAGGGTAGCGGGGGGGCGCAATGAGCAGTTCTTC.

The CDR3 sequence: CASSASGGATEQFF. CDR3 DNA sequence: TGTGCCAGCAGCGCTAGCGGGGGGGCAACTGAGCAGTTCTTC. The J gene is TRBJ2-1, the V gene TRBV11-3; 12 bases line up with TRBD2. Trimming cost V 5 bases and J 9 bases; bases outside gene matches: 5. CDR1 SGHNT and CDR2 YENEEA come from the germline V gene. This CDR3 is 14 amino acids long.

This clone has more than one count but fewer than ten. The rearrangement joins TRBV27 to TRBJ2-2; 7 bases agree with TRBD1. The germline CDR1 and CDR2 sequences are MNHEY and SMNVEV (reference sequence). This CDR3 has 15 residues. J was trimmed by 0 bases and V by 6 bases; bases with no gene match: 4. The DNA of the CDR3 is TGTGCCAGCAGCGGGACAGCTGCGAACACCGGGGAGCTGTTTTTT. Encoded protein: CASSGTAANTGELFF.

The chain joins TRBV5-1 to TRBJ2-3; possible D gene TRBD2, 6 bases. The CDR3 is 14 residues long. The germline V and J ends were trimmed by 4 bases and 0 bases, with 9 bases remaining between them. Germline CDR1 is SGHRS and CDR2 is YFSETQ. DNA of the CDR3: TGCGCCAGCAGCCAAGGACTAAGCACAGATACGCAGTATTTT. It is translated as CASSQGLSTDTQYF.

The chain links TRBV24-1 to TRBJ1-2, with 7 bases aligning to TRBD1. V lost 3 bases, J lost 7 bases, and 10 bases stayed unmatched. Germline CDR1 KGHDR, CDR2 SFDVKD. This CDR3 has 15 residues. Written as DNA, the CDR3 is TGTGCCACCAGTGATCAAGGACAGGCCTATGTTGGCTACACCTTC. Amino acid sequence: CATSDQGQAYVGYTF.

The chain is built from TRBV11-3 and TRBJ2-7; D is possibly TRBD1 (6 bases). Trimming cost V 6 bases and J 2 bases, with 11 bases left between them. Germline V CDR1 and CDR2: SGHNT, YENEEA. The CDR3 has 13 residues. The CDR3 DNA sequence: TGTGCCAGCAGAACTGGACAGACCTACGAGCAGTACTTC. It encodes CASRTGQTYEQYF. Based on the CDR3 plus reference TRBV11-3 and TRBJ2-7, the full variable domain is EAGVVQSPRYKIIEKKQPVAFWCNPISGHNTLYWYLQNLGQGPELLIRYENEEAVDDSQLPKDRFSAERLKGVDSTLKIQPAELGDSAVYLCASRTGQTYEQYFGPGTRLTVT.

The chain recombines TRBV12-3 or TRBV12-4 with TRBJ1-1; D is unclear. Trimming shortened V by 2 bases and J by 11 bases, and 15 bases separated the two germline ends. This CDR3 is built from 13 residues. CDR3 sequence (DNA): TGTGCCAGCAGTTTACAAGAGTCTCACGGGGCTTTCTTT. This gives the protein CASSLQESHGAFF.